Sequencing of this T cell receptor beta chain was carried out in a study of identical twins. TCRdb reanalysed the 5' RACE reads using MiXCR and keeps one entry per CDR3 protein. The table shows hundreds of thousands of distinct CDR3 sequences, with less than 10% occurring only once. Germline values: CDR1 SNHLY, CDR2 FYNNEI. V shed 2 bases and J 5 bases; nucleotides not matched to a gene: 12. This CDR3 region has 20 residues. The data were also submitted as part of a second study, on yellow fever vaccine responses in identical twins. That source adds: Twins' vaccine T cell response reportedly seemed partly convergent, partly personalized.

The sequenced sample consisted of PBMCs. The receptor's source is a woman under 30 in good health. This chain uses TRBV2 with TRBJ2-1; TRBD2 matches 16 bases. CDR3 protein: CASSELGLAGGPSPDNEQFF. CDR3 sequence (DNA): TGTGCCAGCAGTGAACTGGGACTAGCGGGGGGGCCCTCGCCAGACAATGAGCAGTTCTTC.